This entry concerns a single TCR beta chain. Its antigen is still unknown. The CDR3 is 14 amino acids. CDR1 and CDR2 from the germline V gene are ENHRY and SYGVKD. V gave up 7 bases and J gave up 6 bases, with 16 bases separating them. The entry originates in a study of cytomegalovirus exposure and HLA in healthy donors. General observations from the study: Cytomegalovirus association was listed for about 150 TCR beta chains. The classifier reportedly diagnosed cytomegalovirus status with high specificity and sensitivity. Some public TCRs appeared in many individuals, while most sequences were rare.

It was the roughly 130-subject validation cohort, separate from the approximately 620-subject first cohort, to which the donors belonged. Here immunoSEQ multiplex PCR was the method, and the copy in TCRdb shows in-frame clones only, minus some. The sample lists approximately 160,000 clones, roughly nine tenths occurring once. This sequence was found in a woman younger than 35 in good health and CMV-seropositive. J is TRBJ2-1 and V is TRBV10-3; possible D gene TRBD2, 6 bases. Specimen: PBMCs. The CDR3 coding sequence is TGTGCCATCAATGGGGGACTCGGGGGCAATGAGCAGTTCTTC. Amino acids: CAINGGLGGNEQFF.